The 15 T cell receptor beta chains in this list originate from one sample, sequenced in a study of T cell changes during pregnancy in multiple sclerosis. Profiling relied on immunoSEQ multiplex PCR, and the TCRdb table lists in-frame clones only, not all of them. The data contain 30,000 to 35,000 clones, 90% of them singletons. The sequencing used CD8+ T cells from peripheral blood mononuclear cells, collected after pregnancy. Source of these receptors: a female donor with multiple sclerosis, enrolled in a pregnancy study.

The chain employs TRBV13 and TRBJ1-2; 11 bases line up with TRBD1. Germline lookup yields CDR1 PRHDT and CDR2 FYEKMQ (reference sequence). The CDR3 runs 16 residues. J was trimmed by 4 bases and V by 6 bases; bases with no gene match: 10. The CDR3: CASRGGQGVKFYGYTF. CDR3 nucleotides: TGTGCCAGCAGGGGGGGACAGGGGGTGAAGTTCTATGGCTACACCTTC.

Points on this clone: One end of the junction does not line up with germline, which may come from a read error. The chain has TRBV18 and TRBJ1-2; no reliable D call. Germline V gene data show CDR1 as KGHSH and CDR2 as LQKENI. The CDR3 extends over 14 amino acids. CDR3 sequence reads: CASSPPGSLYGYTF. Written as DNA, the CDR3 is TGTGCCAGCTCTCCACCTGGGAGCCTATATGGCTACACCTTC.

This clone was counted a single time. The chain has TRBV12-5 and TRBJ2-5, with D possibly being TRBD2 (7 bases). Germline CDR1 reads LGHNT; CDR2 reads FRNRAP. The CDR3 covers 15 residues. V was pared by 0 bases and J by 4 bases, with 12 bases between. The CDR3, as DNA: TGTGCTAGTGGTTTGGTATCGGGGGGCGCAGAGACCCAGTACTTC. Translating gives CASGLVSGGAETQYF.

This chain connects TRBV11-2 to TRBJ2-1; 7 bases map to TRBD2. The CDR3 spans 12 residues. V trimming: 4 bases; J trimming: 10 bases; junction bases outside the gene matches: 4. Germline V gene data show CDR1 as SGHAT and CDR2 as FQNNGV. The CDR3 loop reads CASSSTSQEQFF. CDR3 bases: TGTGCCAGCAGCTCGACTAGCCAGGAGCAGTTCTTC.

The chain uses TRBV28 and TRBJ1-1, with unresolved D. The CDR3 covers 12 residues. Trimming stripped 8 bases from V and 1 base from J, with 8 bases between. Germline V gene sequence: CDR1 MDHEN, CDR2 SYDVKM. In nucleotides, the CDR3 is TGTGCCAGCCGGTGGTGGAACACTGAAGCTTTCTTT. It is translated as CASRWWNTEAFF.

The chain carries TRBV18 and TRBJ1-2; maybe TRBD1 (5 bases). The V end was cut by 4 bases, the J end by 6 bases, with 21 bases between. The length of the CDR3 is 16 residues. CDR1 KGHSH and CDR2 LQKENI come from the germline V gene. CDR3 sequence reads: CASSHDRVELDDGYTF. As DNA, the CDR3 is TGTGCCAGCTCACACGACAGAGTAGAATTAGATGATGGCTACACCTTC.

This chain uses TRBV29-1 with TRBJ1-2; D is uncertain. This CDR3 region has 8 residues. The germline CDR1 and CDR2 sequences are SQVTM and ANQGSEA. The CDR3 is CSAEGYTF. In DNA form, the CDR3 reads TGCAGTGCGGAGGGCTACACCTTC.

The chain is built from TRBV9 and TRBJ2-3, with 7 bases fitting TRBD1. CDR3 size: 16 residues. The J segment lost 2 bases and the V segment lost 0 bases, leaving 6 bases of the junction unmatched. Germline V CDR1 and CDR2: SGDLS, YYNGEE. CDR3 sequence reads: CASSVVGQQLTDTQYF. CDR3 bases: TGTGCCAGCAGCGTAGTGGGACAGCAACTCACAGATACGCAGTATTTT. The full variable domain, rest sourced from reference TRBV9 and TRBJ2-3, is DSGVTQTPKHLITATGQRVTLRCSPRSGDLSVYWYQQSLDQGLQFLIQYYNGEERAKGNILERFSAQQFPDLHSELNLSSLELGDSALYFCASSVVGQQLTDTQYFGPGTRLTVL.

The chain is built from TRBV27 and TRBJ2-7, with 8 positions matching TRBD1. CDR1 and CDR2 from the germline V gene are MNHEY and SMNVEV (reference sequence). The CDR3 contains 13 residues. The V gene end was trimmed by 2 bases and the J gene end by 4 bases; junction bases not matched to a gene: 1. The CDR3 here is CASSLQGAYEQYF. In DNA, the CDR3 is TGTGCCAGCAGTTTACAGGGGGCTTACGAGCAGTACTTC.

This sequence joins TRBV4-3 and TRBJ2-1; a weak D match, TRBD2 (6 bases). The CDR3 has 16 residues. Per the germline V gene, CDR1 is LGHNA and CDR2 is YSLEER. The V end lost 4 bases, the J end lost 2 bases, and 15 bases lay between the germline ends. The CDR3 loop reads CASSRLGGATYNEQFF. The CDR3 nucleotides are TGCGCCAGCAGCCGCCTTGGCGGGGCCACCTACAATGAGCAGTTCTTC.

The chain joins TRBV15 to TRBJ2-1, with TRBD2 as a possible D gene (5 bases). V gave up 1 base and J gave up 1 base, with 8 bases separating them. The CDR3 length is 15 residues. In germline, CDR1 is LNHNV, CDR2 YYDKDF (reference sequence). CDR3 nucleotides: TGTGCCACCAGCAGAGTTGGGGAGTCCTACAATGAGCAGTTCTTC. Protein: CATSRVGESYNEQFF.

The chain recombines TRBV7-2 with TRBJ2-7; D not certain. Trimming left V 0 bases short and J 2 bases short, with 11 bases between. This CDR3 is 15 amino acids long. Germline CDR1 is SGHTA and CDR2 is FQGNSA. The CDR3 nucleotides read TGTGCCAGCAGCTTAGCGCTGGGCCATACCTACGAGCAGTACTTC. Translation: CASSLALGHTYEQYF.

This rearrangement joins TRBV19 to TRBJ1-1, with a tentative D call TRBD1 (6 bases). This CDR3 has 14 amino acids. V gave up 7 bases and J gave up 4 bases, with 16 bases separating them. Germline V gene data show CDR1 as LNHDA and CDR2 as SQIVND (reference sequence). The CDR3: CASIQQGPSTEAFF. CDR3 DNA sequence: TGTGCCAGTATCCAACAGGGTCCAAGCACTGAAGCTTTCTTT.

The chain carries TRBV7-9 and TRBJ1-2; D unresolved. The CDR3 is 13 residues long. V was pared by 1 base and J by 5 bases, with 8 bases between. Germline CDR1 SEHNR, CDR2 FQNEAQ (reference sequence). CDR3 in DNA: TGTGCCAGCAGCTTAGTTGGTCAGTATGGCTACACCTTC. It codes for CASSLVGQYGYTF. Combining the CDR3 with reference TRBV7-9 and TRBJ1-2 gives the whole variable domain DTGVSQNPRHKITKRGQNVTFRCDPISEHNRLYWYRQTLGQGPEFLTYFQNEAQLEKSRLLSDRFSAERPKGSFSTLEIQRTEQGDSAMYLCASSLVGQYGYTFGSGTRLTVV.

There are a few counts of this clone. The CDR3, as DNA: TGTGCCAGCAGTGACACGCGGGATGCCGGGGAGCTGTTTTTT. This codes for CASSDTRDAGELFF. The chain joins TRBV6-4 to TRBJ2-2, with D possibly matching TRBD2 (6 bases). Trimming took 2 bases from V and 6 from J, leaving 10 bases between them. This CDR3 region has 14 residues. Germline V lookup: CDR1 MRHNA, CDR2 SNTAGT.